Following are 5 T cell receptor beta chains from one sample sequenced in a study of siplizumab effects on memory and regulatory T cells. Some clones are missing from TCRdb's copy, which holds only in-frame ones; the method was immunoSEQ multiplex PCR. The top ten clones hold around 0.3% of a sample with over 85,000 clones, roughly 94% of them seen once. The sequenced sample was non-Treg CD4+ T cells sorted from blood. The receptors derive from a human donor in good health.

This chain connects TRBV30 to TRBJ1-4, with 7 bases matching TRBD1. From germline, CDR1 is GTSNPN and CDR2 SVGIG (reference sequence). CDR3 length equals 15 residues. J gave up 7 bases and V 5 bases, and 13 bases lay outside the gene matches. CDR3 bases: TGTGCCTGGCGATCACAGGGGACCGCTAGTGAAAAACTGTTTTTT. Residues: CAWRSQGTASEKLFF. The full variable domain, its missing parts supplied by reference TRBV30 and TRBJ1-4, is SQTIHQWPATLVQPVGSPLSLECTVEGTSNPNLYWYRQAAGRGLQLLFYSVGIGQISSEVPQNLSASRPQDRQFILSSKKLLLSDSGFYLCAWRSQGTASEKLFFGSGTQLSVL.

The chain recombines TRBV5-4 with TRBJ2-7; 9 bases are shared with TRBD2. J lost 1 base, V lost 0 bases, and 2 bases had no gene match. CDR1 and CDR2 from the germline V gene are SGHNT and YYREEE (reference sequence). The CDR3 contains 15 residues. The CDR3 nucleotides are TGTGCCAGCAGCTTGGCGCTAGCGGGGTCCTACGAGCAGTACTTC. This codes for CASSLALAGSYEQYF.

The chain links TRBV30 to TRBJ2-1; TRBD1 matches 9 bases. CDR3 size: 17 residues. Per the germline V gene, CDR1 is GTSNPN and CDR2 is SVGIG (reference sequence). The CDR3 loop reads CGLTGGFSGGIRGEQFF. The CDR3 nucleotides are TGTGGTTTGACAGGGGGTTTTAGTGGCGGGATACGCGGTGAGCAGTTCTTC.

The chain couples TRBV5-4 to TRBJ2-7, with 7 bases that match TRBD2. Germline V gene data show CDR1 as SGHNT and CDR2 as YYREEE (reference sequence). This CDR3 comprises 14 residues. J was trimmed by 3 bases and V by 4 bases; bases with no gene match: 7. CDR3 coding DNA: TGTGCCAGCAGCCCCAGGGAGCGGGGCTACGAGCAGTACTTC. Its protein is CASSPRERGYEQYF.

This rearrangement joins TRBV9 to TRBJ1-1; weak D call: TRBD1 (5 bases). In germline, CDR1 is SGDLS, CDR2 YYNGEE. CDR3 length: 14 amino acids. The V end lost 1 base, the J end lost 2 bases, and 9 bases lay between the germline ends. The DNA of the CDR3 is TGTGCCAGCAGCGTATCGGGGCGAAACACTGAAGCTTTCTTT. This sequence encodes CASSVSGRNTEAFF.